These 21 T cell receptor beta chains were all obtained from the same sample, sequenced in a study of identical twins. TCRdb re-called the 5' RACE reads through MiXCR, storing one row per CDR3 protein. The sample lists some 730,000 distinct CDR3 sequences, around a sixth occurring once. This sample was shared with a second study, whose subject was T cells expressing NK-cell markers.

The sequenced sample was PBMCs. The receptors derive from a woman between 18 and 29 years old in good health.

The chain combines TRBV9 with TRBJ2-2; D is ambiguous. The germline V gene has CDR1 SGDLS and CDR2 YYNGEE. The ends were cut back, 0 bases at V and 0 bases at J, with 6 bases in the middle. The CDR3 spans 15 residues. The CDR3 sequence is CASSVVGPNTGELFF. The CDR3 nucleotides are TGTGCCAGCAGCGTAGTGGGCCCGAACACCGGGGAGCTGTTTTTT. Combining the CDR3 with reference TRBV9 and TRBJ2-2 gives the whole variable domain DSGVTQTPKHLITATGQRVTLRCSPRSGDLSVYWYQQSLDQGLQFLIQYYNGEERAKGNILERFSAQQFPDLHSELNLSSLELGDSALYFCASSVVGPNTGELFFGEGSRLTVL.

The CDR3 coding sequence is TGCAGCGTTGTATTCCTATGGGACAGGGGCTATGGCTACACCTTC. Amino acid sequence: CSVVFLWDRGYGYTF. The rearrangement links TRBV29-1 to TRBJ1-2, with 10 bases matching TRBD1. The V gene's germline CDR1 is SQVTM and CDR2 ANQGSEA. This CDR3 is 15 amino acids long. The V segment lost 4 bases and the J segment 4 bases; nucleotides outside the gene matches: 9.

This clonotype showed up just a few times. CDR3 bases: TGTGCCAGCAGTGTGGGCGGGGGGGCCTTTGAGCAGTTCTTC. It specifies CASSVGGGAFEQFF. The chain employs TRBV6-1 and TRBJ2-1; 9 bases match TRBD2. This CDR3 has 14 residues. V lost 4 bases and J lost 9; bases outside the gene matches: 7. Per the germline V gene, CDR1 is MNHNS and CDR2 is SASEGT.

The chain is built from TRBV6-5 and TRBJ1-2, with D maybe TRBD1 (6 bases). V was shortened by 2 bases and J by 6 bases, with 13 bases between the two germline ends. This CDR3 region has 14 residues. From germline, CDR1 is MNHEY and CDR2 SVGAGI. The CDR3 sequence: CASSYGSGANGYTF. In DNA form, the CDR3 reads TGTGCCAGCAGTTACGGGTCGGGGGCGAATGGCTACACCTTC.

The sample holds a few counts of this clonotype. The chain is built from TRBV12-3 or TRBV12-4 and TRBJ2-7; 7 bases are a match to TRBD1. V was clipped by 7 bases and J by 3 bases; unmatched bases: 3. The CDR3 is made up of 12 amino acids. This CDR3 reads CASTNRGYEQYF. CDR3 bases: TGTGCCAGCACGAACAGGGGCTACGAGCAGTACTTC.

This chain connects TRBV20-1 to TRBJ2-7; 8 bases are a match to TRBD1. The CDR3 loop spans 15 amino acids. CDR1 DFQATT and CDR2 SNEGSKA come from the germline V gene (reference sequence). Trimming took 6 bases from V and 5 from J; bases not matched to a gene: 15. Here the CDR3 reads CSAKAGGEGQDEQYF. The CDR3 DNA follows: TGCAGTGCCAAGGCAGGGGGCGAGGGCCAGGACGAGCAGTACTTC.

This chain joins TRBV11-3 and TRBJ2-3, with TRBD2 matching over 8 bases. Trimming at V came to 2 bases and at J to 7 bases, leaving 8 bases not matched to a gene. Germline-derived CDR1 and CDR2 are SGHNT and YENEEA. The CDR3 is 15 amino acids. Here the CDR3 DNA reads TGTGCCAGCAGCTTAACAGCGGGAGAGGGGAATACGCAGTATTTT. It codes for CASSLTAGEGNTQYF.

This clonotype was recorded many times. The chain uses TRBV12-3 or TRBV12-4 and TRBJ1-2; D remains unclear. V dropped 7 bases and J dropped 0 bases, with 15 bases sitting between them. The CDR3 contains 15 residues. The chain's CDR3 is CASTLRRIANYGYTF. The CDR3 region has the DNA TGTGCCAGCACCCTTCGGAGGATAGCTAACTATGGCTACACCTTC.

This clonotype was detected once. The chain is built from TRBV5-1 and TRBJ2-3; either TRBD1 or TRBD2 may fit D (6 bases each). Germline V gene lookup returns CDR1 SGHRS and CDR2 YFSETQ. This CDR3 is built from 15 residues. Trimming shortened V by 3 bases and J by 2 bases, and 13 bases separated the two germline ends. CDR3 sequence (DNA): TGCGCCAGCAGCTCGGAGGGGGGATACACAGATACGCAGTATTTT. This gives the protein CASSSEGGYTDTQYF.

In this sample, this clonotype turned up many times. The rearrangement uses TRBV6-1 and TRBJ2-3, with 8 bases matching TRBD2. The CDR3 runs to 16 residues. Unmatched junction bases numbered 10, after V lost 6 bases and J lost 2 bases. Germline V lookup: CDR1 MNHNS, CDR2 SASEGT. This CDR3 reads CASRVGTREVTDTQYF. The CDR3 nucleotides read TGTGCCAGCAGAGTTGGGACTAGGGAGGTCACAGATACGCAGTATTTT.

This clonotype has more than one count but fewer than ten. The chain links TRBV10-3 to TRBJ2-3, with a tentative D call TRBD1 (6 bases). V lost 6 bases and J 2 bases, leaving 18 bases between the germline ends. The CDR3 loop spans 16 amino acids. Germline V gives CDR1 ENHRY, CDR2 SYGVKD. The CDR3 bases are TGTGCCATCAGGTCAGGTCAGGGGAGTTACACAGATACGCAGTATTTT. It translates to CAIRSGQGSYTDTQYF.

This sequence joins TRBV10-3 and TRBJ2-6; a possible D gene is TRBD2 (6 bases). Germline loops: CDR1 ENHRY, CDR2 SYGVKD. The CDR3 has 16 residues. V lost 6 bases to trimming and J lost 2 bases, with 14 bases between them. As DNA, the CDR3 is TGTGCCATCAGGGCCTGGGGGGACGCTGGGGCCAACGTCCTGACTTTC. Translated: CAIRAWGDAGANVLTF.

This clonotype was found many times. The genes are TRBV12-3 or TRBV12-4 and TRBJ2-1, with D possibly being TRBD1 (7 bases). V lost 3 bases and J 8 bases, leaving 11 bases between the germline ends. The CDR3 contains 13 residues. DNA for the CDR3: TGTGCCAGCAGTTTGGGCAGGGGGGATGAGCAGTTCTTC. It encodes CASSLGRGDEQFF.

This clonotype was picked up a small number of times. J is TRBJ1-4 and V is TRBV20-1, with TRBD1 matching over 9 bases. Germline V lookup: CDR1 DFQATT, CDR2 SNEGSKA (reference sequence). The J segment lost 10 bases and the V segment lost 3 bases, leaving 18 bases of the junction unmatched. CDR3 length equals 17 residues. The CDR3 sequence: CSARDPGQGVLSGKLFF. Here the CDR3 DNA reads TGCAGTGCTAGGGATCCGGGACAGGGTGTACTTTCCGGAAAACTGTTTTTT.

This clonotype was recorded many times. This chain links TRBV29-1 with TRBJ2-7, with a possible D match to TRBD1 (5 bases). The V end was cut by 7 bases, the J end by 2 bases, with 15 bases between. The CDR3 has 13 residues. The V gene's germline CDR1 is SQVTM and CDR2 ANQGSEA. CDR3 sequence (DNA): TGCAGCGCTAATACAGGAATAGCCTACGAGCAGTACTTC. It translates to CSANTGIAYEQYF.

This clonotype was counted between two and nine times. The V gene is TRBV5-5, the J gene TRBJ2-1; 9 bases match TRBD2. This CDR3 has 15 amino acids. CDR1 SGHKS and CDR2 YYEKEE come from the germline V gene (reference sequence). Losses at the gene ends were 3 bases for V and 8 bases for J; bases not matched to a gene: 9. CDR3 protein: CASSSFLAGFYEQFF. CDR3 sequence (DNA): TGTGCCAGCAGCTCATTCCTAGCGGGATTCTATGAGCAGTTCTTC.

In its sample, this clonotype was seen a few times. The chain links TRBV12-3 or TRBV12-4 to TRBJ2-7; tentatively, D is TRBD2 (6 bases). This CDR3 is built from 13 residues. V was trimmed by 6 bases and J by 3 bases, leaving 12 bases between them. In DNA, the CDR3 is TGTGCCAGCAGCTGGGGGGAGTTCTACGAGCAGTACTTC. This gives the protein CASSWGEFYEQYF.

This chain links TRBV4-3 with TRBJ2-3; D is undetermined. CDR3 length equals 14 residues. V was clipped by 1 base and J by 3 bases, with 8 bases between them. Germline V gives CDR1 LGHNA, CDR2 YSLEER. The CDR3 nucleotides read TGCGCCAGCAGCCAAGCCTCGGGTACAGATACGCAGTATTTT. It specifies CASSQASGTDTQYF.

J is TRBJ2-1 and V is TRBV20-1; possibly TRBD2 for D (6 bases). V was clipped by 6 bases and J by 10 bases, with 22 bases between them. The CDR3 covers 14 residues. Germline V gene data show CDR1 as DFQATT and CDR2 as SNEGSKA (reference sequence). The CDR3 loop is CSALIAENPSEQFF. The CDR3 bases are TGCAGTGCCCTCATAGCGGAAAACCCTTCCGAGCAGTTCTTC.

The chain is built from TRBV6-1 and TRBJ1-1; 9 positions match TRBD1. The CDR3 has 16 amino acids. With 0 bases clipped from V and 5 bases from J, the junction kept 7 bases outside the gene matches. The germline CDR1 and CDR2 sequences are MNHNS and SASEGT. The DNA for the CDR3 is TGTGCCAGCAGTGAAGCCAAGGGACAGGGAAGAACTGAAGCTTTCTTT. Its protein product is CASSEAKGQGRTEAFF.

The CDR3 here is CASSANRDLVHEQYF. CDR3 DNA: TGTGCCAGCAGCGCCAACCGGGACCTCGTCCACGAGCAGTACTTC. The chain recombines TRBV5-5 with TRBJ2-7, with D possibly being TRBD1 or TRBD2 (5 bases each). The V gene lost 4 bases and the J gene lost 5 bases, with 19 bases spanning the gap. Germline-derived CDR1 and CDR2 are SGHKS and YYEKEE (reference sequence). The CDR3 loop spans 15 amino acids.